Listed below are T cell receptor beta chains from one sample, sequenced in a study of T cell responses to AZD1222 COVID-19 vaccine. TCRdb's copy holds only in-frame clones and misses some; the assay was immunoSEQ multiplex PCR. The sample carries around 79,000 clones, around 89% recorded once. The sample in question was peripheral blood, obtained on day 0 of AZD1222 vaccination. The receptors originated from an adult in good health. Each CDR3 is given with its conserved first and last residue. A D gene is named only where the DNA matches it firmly. The size entry is marked missing in some rows and otherwise reads once, few, many or a size class.

j_gene | abundance | v_gene | len | d_gene | CDR3nt | CDR3aa
TRBJ1-5 | many | TRBV4-3 | 14 | NA | TGCGCCAGCAGCCAACGATCTAGGGATCAGCCCCAGCATTTT | CASSQRSRDQPQHF
TRBJ1-2 | few | TRBV5-1 | 16 | NA | TGCGCCAGCAGCCTACCAGGACCTGAAAACCGTAATGGCTACACCTTC | CASSLPGPENRNGYTF
TRBJ2-3 | NA | TRBV5-8 | 16 | TRBD1 | TGTGCCAGCAGCTCCGGACGGGTACAGGGGGCAGATACGCAGTATTTT | CASSSGRVQGADTQYF
TRBJ1-2 | NA | TRBV7-9 | 11 | NA | TGTGCCAGCAGCTTGGGAAGTGGCTACACCTTC | CASSLGSGYTF
TRBJ1-5 | once | TRBV6-4 | 14 | NA | TGTGCCAGCAGTGAAGGAGGTCGGAATCAGCCCCAGCATTTT | CASSEGGRNQPQHF
TRBJ2-7 | NA | TRBV5-5 | 14 | TRBD1 | TGTGCCAGCAGCGACTACAGGGGAGCCTACGAGCAGTACTTC | CASSDYRGAYEQYF
TRBJ2-7 | NA | TRBV4-1 | 15 | TRBD2 | TGCGCCAGCAGCCAAGAGACTAGCGGAGCCTACGAGCAGTACTTC | CASSQETSGAYEQYF
TRBJ2-5 | once | TRBV7-2 | 12 | NA | TGTGCCAGCAGCTTAGTTTTGAAGACCCAGTACTTC | CASSLVLKTQYF
TRBJ2-1 | once | TRBV7-2 | 17 | NA | TGTGCCAGCAGCCTTAGGGCGATCGGGCGGGGTTCGGATGAGCAGTTCTTC | CASSLRAIGRGSDEQFF
TRBJ2-2 | once | TRBV5-1 | 14 | NA | TGCGCCAGCAGCCAGACCGTGGGAGCCGGGGAGCTGTTTTTT | CASSQTVGAGELFF
TRBJ2-2 | NA | TRBV5-4 | 16 | NA | TGTGCCAGCAGCTGGGGCGAGAGTGCGAACACCGGGGAGCTGTTTTTT | CASSWGESANTGELFF
TRBJ1-2 | NA | TRBV7-9 | 14 | TRBD1 | TGTGCCAGCAGCCCCGGACAGGGGGCGGGTGGCTACACCTTC | CASSPGQGAGGYTF
TRBJ2-7 | NA | TRBV7-6 | 15 | NA | TGTGCCAGCAGCTACGCCCCCGGGAGCTCCTACGAGCAGTACTTC | CASSYAPGSSYEQYF
TRBJ1-3 | NA | TRBV20-1 | 15 | NA | TGCAGTGCTAGTCAAGACAGGAGCTCTGGAAACACCATATATTTT | CSASQDRSSGNTIYF
TRBJ2-5 | NA | TRBV19 | 12 | NA | TGTGCCAGTAACGACGGACAAGAGACCCAGTACTTC | CASNDGQETQYF
TRBJ2-7 | once | TRBV5-4 | 14 | TRBD2 | TGTGCCAGCAGACCCGGGACTAGCGCCTACGAGCAGTACTTC | CASRPGTSAYEQYF
TRBJ1-2 | few | TRBV18 | 12 | NA | TGTGCCAGCTCAAATCCAGGGAACGGCTACACCTTC | CASSNPGNGYTF
TRBJ2-7 | NA | TRBV28 | 13 | NA | TGTGCCAGCAGTTTACCAGGGGAAGACGAGCAGTACTTC | CASSLPGEDEQYF
TRBJ2-5 | NA | TRBV13 | 15 | TRBD1 | TGTGCCAGCAGCAAGACAGGGGGCATCCAAGAGACCCAGTACTTC | CASSKTGGIQETQYF
TRBJ1-5 | NA | TRBV28 | 14 | TRBD1 | TGTGCCAGCACGCCGGGACAGGGGACTCAGCCCCAGCATTTT | CASTPGQGTQPQHF
TRBJ1-6 | once | TRBV28 | 17 | NA | TGTGCCAGCAGTTTGTCGACAGGACCCCTCAATAATTCACCCCTCCACTTT | CASSLSTGPLNNSPLHF
TRBJ2-7 | NA | TRBV15 | 15 | NA | TGTGCCACCAGCAGAATTGGGGACACCGACTACGAGCAGTACTTC | CATSRIGDTDYEQYF
TRBJ2-7 | NA | TRBV7-8 | 12 | NA | TGTGCCAGCAGCTTTGGGCCCTACGAGCAGTACTTC | CASSFGPYEQYF
TRBJ2-6 | NA | TRBV5-5 | 19 | NA | TGTGCCAGCAGCTTGACGGGCGCGGGGTTAAGCTCTGGGGCCAACGTCCTGACTTTC | CASSLTGAGLSSGANVLTF
TRBJ1-5 | NA | TRBV30 | 14 | NA | TGTGCCTGGAGTCGCACCCGGGGAAATCAGCCCCAGCATTTT | CAWSRTRGNQPQHF
TRBJ1-1 | NA | TRBV18 | 15 | NA | TGTGCCAGCTCACCACTGACAGCTATCAACACTGAAGCTTTCTTT | CASSPLTAINTEAFF
TRBJ2-2 | NA | TRBV6-4 | 15 | NA | TGTGCCAGCAGCCCTAGCGCCTCGAACACCGGGGAGCTGTTTTTT | CASSPSASNTGELFF
TRBJ1-2 | NA | TRBV9 | 12 | NA | TGTGCCAGCAGCGTAGTAGCCTATGGCTACACCTTC | CASSVVAYGYTF
TRBJ1-2 | NA | TRBV6-2/TRBV6-3 | 12 | NA | TGTGCCAGCAACCCAACAACGGGTGGCTACACCTTC | CASNPTTGGYTF
TRBJ1-2 | once | TRBV29-1 | 13 | TRBD1 | TGCAGCGCCCCGGGACAGGGTCCCTATGGCTACACCTTC | CSAPGQGPYGYTF
TRBJ2-4 | NA | TRBV7-8 | 13 | TRBD1 | TGTGCCGCATCCCGGGACAGGGGGTCCATTCAGTACTTC | CAASRDRGSIQYF
TRBJ1-6 | NA | TRBV6-5 | 14 | NA | TGTGCCACCTTCGGGCCCCGGTTGGATTCACCCCTCCACTTT | CATFGPRLDSPLHF
TRBJ2-2 | NA | TRBV28 | 15 | TRBD2 | TGTGCCAGCAGTTCGGGAGGGGCGAACACCGGGGAGCTGTTTTTT | CASSSGGANTGELFF
TRBJ2-7 | NA | TRBV30 | 16 | NA | TGTGCCTGGAGTTCTGAATCGTTCTCGGGCTTCTACGAGCAGTACTTC | CAWSSESFSGFYEQYF
TRBJ2-7 | once | TRBV9 | 15 | NA | TGTGCCAGCAGCGGAGGACCGACGGGCATCTACGAGCAGTACTTC | CASSGGPTGIYEQYF
TRBJ2-5 | NA | TRBV9 | 15 | NA | TGTGCCAGCAGCGATCCCAACAGGGTACCGGAGACCCAGTACTTC | CASSDPNRVPETQYF
TRBJ2-7 | NA | TRBV4-1 | 15 | NA | TGCGCCAGCAGCCAGAGCCTTTCAAGCTCCTACGAGCAGTACTTC | CASSQSLSSSYEQYF
TRBJ2-5 | NA | TRBV7-2 | 15 | NA | TGTGCCAGCAGCGATAAAAATAGTGGGTCAGAGACCCAGTACTTC | CASSDKNSGSETQYF
TRBJ2-7 | once | TRBV9 | 14 | NA | TGTGCCAGCAGCGGGGGAAGGGGCACTTACGAGCAGTACTTC | CASSGGRGTYEQYF
TRBJ1-1 | NA | TRBV9 | 14 | NA | TGTGCCAGCAGCGTGACAGACTTGAACACTGAAGCTTTCTTT | CASSVTDLNTEAFF
TRBJ1-4 | NA | TRBV30 | 13 | NA | TGTGCCTGGGACGGGGGGCGGTATGAAAAACTGTTTTTT | CAWDGGRYEKLFF
TRBJ2-7 | NA | TRBV29-1 | 14 | TRBD1 | TGCAGCGTTAAACGGCAACAGGGGAGCTACGAGCAGTACTTC | CSVKRQQGSYEQYF
TRBJ1-5 | NA | TRBV24-1 | 18 | NA | TGTGCCACCAGTGATTCCAGGGGTGGTAGGGGCCGACCTTGGCCCCAGCATTTT | CATSDSRGGRGRPWPQHF
TRBJ1-1 | NA | TRBV7-9 | 18 | TRBD1 | TGTGCCAGCAGCTCAGGTAGGGACAGGCTCGGGCGGAACACTGAAGCTTTCTTT | CASSSGRDRLGRNTEAFF
TRBJ2-1 | NA | TRBV24-1 | 15 | TRBD2 | TGTGCCACCAGTGATGGGACTAGCGGGACTAATGAGCAGTTCTTC | CATSDGTSGTNEQFF
TRBJ2-7 | NA | TRBV27 | 13 | NA | TGTGCCAGCAGTTCCAGACTAGAGTCCGGGCAGTACTTC | CASSSRLESGQYF
TRBJ1-3 | NA | TRBV30 | 15 | NA | TGTGCCTGGAGTTATCCAGCCCGCTCTGGAAACACCATATATTTT | CAWSYPARSGNTIYF
TRBJ2-3 | NA | TRBV3-1/TRBV3-2 | 16 | NA | TGTGCCAGCAGCCAAGGGGACATGAGGAGCACAGATACGCAGTATTTT | CASSQGDMRSTDTQYF
TRBJ1-3 | NA | TRBV9 | 15 | TRBD1 | TGTGCCAGCAGCGTAGAAGGGGGCAGGGGAAACACCATATATTTT | CASSVEGGRGNTIYF
TRBJ1-1 | NA | TRBV7-9 | 16 | NA | TGTGCCAGCAGCTTAGTCGGGGGAACTGTGAACACTGAAGCTTTCTTT | CASSLVGGTVNTEAFF
TRBJ2-7 | NA | TRBV6-2/TRBV6-3 | 14 | TRBD2 | TGTGCCAGCAGTTATGGGCGGGGGAGCTACGAGCAGTACTTC | CASSYGRGSYEQYF
TRBJ1-3 | NA | TRBV5-1 | 18 | TRBD1 | TGCGCCAGCAGCTTGGATGGGCTACGACAGGGATTGGTTAACACCATATATTTT | CASSLDGLRQGLVNTIYF
TRBJ2-3 | NA | TRBV5-1 | 13 | NA | TGCGCCAGCAGCTTTAGGGATCCAGATACGCAGTATTTT | CASSFRDPDTQYF
TRBJ1-6 | NA | TRBV6-6 | 15 | TRBD1 | TGTGCCAGCAGAGACTACGGGACAGGGGATTCACCCCTCCACTTT | CASRDYGTGDSPLHF